Given below is one T cell receptor beta chain in context. Its antigen is not identified. This record comes from a study of shared clonotypes between healthy human individuals. Background on the study: For every donor, three CD4 naive, three CD4 memory, two CD8 naive and one CD8 memory plates were used. Findings of the study overall: Clonotypes that were shared across a handful of donors made up around 5.5% of naive CD4 clonotypes. Some clonotypes were shared by all four sorted-subset donors, while others were not shared. The non-shared ones had lower generation probabilities than the shared ones.

The authors divided CD4+ cells into CD45RA+ naive and CD45RA-negative memory subsets. There are 14 residues in the CDR3. Germline CDR1 and CDR2: SGHTA and FQGTGA. The ends were cut back, 2 bases at V and 3 bases at J, with 7 bases in the middle. Assay: immunoSEQ multiplex PCR; the TCRdb copy retains only in-frame clones and omits some. The table records a few million clones, 85% to 95% of them present only once. This chain connects TRBV7-3 to TRBJ2-2; D gene ambiguous. This clonotype was obtained from a man between 18 and 35 years old in good health. Some clones in this sample may be carry-over from other donors' samples. Sequencing input: naive CD4+ T cells from PBMCs. Subset reported: CD45RA+ positively selected. The CDR3 DNA reads as TGTGCCAGCAGCTTAGCGCCACACACCGGGGAGCTGTTTTTT. Protein sequence: CASSLAPHTGELFF.